The source of this TCR beta chain is a study of OX40 agonist ivuxolimab in advanced cancers. In regard to this clone: No DNA is shown, since the ends of the CDR3 on it are uncertain; the CDR3 is the one TCRdb lists.

Sequenced by immunoSEQ multiplex PCR; TCRdb stores in-frame clones only, minus some. The sample records about 94,000 clones, around nine tenths being singletons. The V gene's germline CDR1 is SGHNT and CDR2 YYREEE (reference sequence). The CDR3 is 17 residues long, ends included. The TCR was taken from an adult with an advanced solid tumor such as melanoma, head and neck, liver or kidney cancer. This specimen consisted of CD4+ or CD8+ T cells sorted from blood, obtained in a trial of the OX40 agonist ivuxolimab. The rearrangement joins TRBV5-4 to TRBJ1-3. The CDR3 spells CASSLASGRAGGNTIYF.